The clone carrying this T cell receptor (beta chain) was counted many times. Its matching antigen is unknown. TCRdb fed the 5' RACE reads into MiXCR, producing one record per CDR3 protein. The table records 200,000 to 250,000 distinct CDR3 sequences, about 7% of them present only once. The source of the sample is a study of CD8 T cells in ankylosing spondylitis. V lost 3 bases and J lost 4; bases outside the gene matches: 14. Per the germline V gene, CDR1 is SGDLS and CDR2 is YYNGEE. This CDR3 has 17 amino acids. General study findings and limits: A number of the motif variants had already been described in reactive arthritis synovial fluid and blood. There was a TCR beta motif, made of several highly homologous variants, that appeared characteristic of ankylosing spondylitis blood.

The receptor comes from a male donor with ankylosing spondylitis. The source material was blood, either unsorted or a sorted T cell fraction (not recorded which). V gene TRBV9 combines with J gene TRBJ1-1; 8 nucleotides align to TRBD1. The CDR3, as DNA: TGTGCCAGCAGCGCCCCATTAGGACAGGGAAGAGGCACTGAAGCTTTCTTT. Its translation is CASSAPLGQGRGTEAFF.